This TCR beta chain was sequenced for a study of blood T cell repertoires in COVID-19. Germline V gives CDR1 SGHVS, CDR2 FNYEAQ. This CDR3 contains 12 residues. V trimming: 5 bases; J trimming: 7 bases; junction bases outside the gene matches: 3. Repertoires were generated with immunoSEQ multiplex PCR, while TCRdb's copy carries only in-frame clones and drops some. The profile shows 250,000 or so clones, 90% of them singletons. The TCR originated in a woman in her thirties with acute COVID-19. Sequencing was carried out using PBMCs or T cells enriched from blood (not recorded which). J is TRBJ2-7 and V is TRBV7-6, with TRBD1 matching over 9 bases. Here the CDR3 DNA reads TGTGCCAGCAGCAAGACAGGGGGGGAGCAGTACTTC. Protein product: CASSKTGGEQYF.